This T cell receptor beta chain was obtained from a study of OX40 agonist ivuxolimab in advanced cancers. Repertoires were generated with immunoSEQ multiplex PCR, while TCRdb's copy carries only in-frame clones and drops some. This sample has about 69,000 clones; 90% to 95% occur once, and the top ten carry approximately 6%. CDR3 length: 16 residues. V was trimmed by 3 bases and J by 6 bases, leaving 18 bases between them. CDR1 SGHVS and CDR2 FQNEAQ come from the germline V gene. This TCR was sampled from an adult with an advanced solid tumor such as melanoma, head and neck, liver or kidney cancer. V and J are TRBV7-8 and TRBJ2-1; no reliable D call. Sequences were derived from CD4+ or CD8+ T cells sorted from blood, sampled in a trial of the OX40 agonist ivuxolimab. CDR3 in DNA: TGTGCCAGCAGCTTTTTGACTGCCGGAGAGGTCAATGAGCAGTTCTTC. As protein: CASSFLTAGEVNEQFF. The full variable domain, rest sourced from reference TRBV7-8 and TRBJ2-1, is GAGVSQSPRYKVAKRGQDVALRCDPISGHVSLFWYQQALGQGPEFLTYFQNEAQLDKSGLPSDRFFAERPEGSVSTLKIQRTQQEDSAVYLCASSFLTAGEVNEQFFGPGTRLTVL.